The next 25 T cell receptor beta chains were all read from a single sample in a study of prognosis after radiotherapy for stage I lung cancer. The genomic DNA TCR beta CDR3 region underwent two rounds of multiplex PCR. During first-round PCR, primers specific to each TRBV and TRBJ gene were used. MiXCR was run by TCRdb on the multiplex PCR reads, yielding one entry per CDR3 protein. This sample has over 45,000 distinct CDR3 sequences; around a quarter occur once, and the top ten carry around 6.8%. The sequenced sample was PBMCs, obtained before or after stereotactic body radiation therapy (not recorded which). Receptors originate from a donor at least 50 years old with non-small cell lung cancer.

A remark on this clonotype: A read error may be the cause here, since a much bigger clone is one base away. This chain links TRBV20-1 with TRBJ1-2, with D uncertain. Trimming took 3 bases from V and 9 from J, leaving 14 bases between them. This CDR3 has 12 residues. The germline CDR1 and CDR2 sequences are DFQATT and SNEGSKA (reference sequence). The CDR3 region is CSASLNDYRYTF. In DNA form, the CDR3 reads TGCAGTGCTAGCCTGAACGATTATCGCTACACCTTC.

The CDR3 DNA reads as TGTGCCAGCAGTTACTCGTGGCGTTTCTACGAGCAGTACTTC. This codes for CASSYSWRFYEQYF. This chain uses TRBV6-2 or TRBV6-3 with TRBJ2-7; D remains ambiguous. Trimming removed 0 bases at V and 3 bases at J, with 9 bases between. This CDR3 comprises 14 residues. Germline V gene sequence: CDR1 MNHEY, CDR2 SVGEGT.

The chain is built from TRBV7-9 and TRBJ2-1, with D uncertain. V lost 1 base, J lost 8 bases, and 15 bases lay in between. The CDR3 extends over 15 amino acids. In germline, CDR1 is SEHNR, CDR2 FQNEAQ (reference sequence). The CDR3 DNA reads TGTGCCAGCAGCTTAGGGGCCGCAGTGGTGTATGAGCAGTTCTTC. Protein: CASSLGAAVVYEQFF.

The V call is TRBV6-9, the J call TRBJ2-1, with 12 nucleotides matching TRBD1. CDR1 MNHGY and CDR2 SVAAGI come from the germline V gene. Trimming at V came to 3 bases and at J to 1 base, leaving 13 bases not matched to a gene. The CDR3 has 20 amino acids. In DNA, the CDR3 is TGTGCCAGCAGTTACTCTAAGGGACAGGGGGCTCTGAGATCCTACAATGAGCAGTTCTTC. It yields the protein CASSYSKGQGALRSYNEQFF.

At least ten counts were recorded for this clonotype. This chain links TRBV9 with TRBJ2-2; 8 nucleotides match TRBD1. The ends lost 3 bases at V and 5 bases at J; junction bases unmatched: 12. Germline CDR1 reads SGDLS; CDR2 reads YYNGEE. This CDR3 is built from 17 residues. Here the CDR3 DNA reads TGTGCCAGCAGCGCCCGGGACAGGTTTTTTGTTACCGGGGAGCTGTTTTTT. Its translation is CASSARDRFFVTGELFF.

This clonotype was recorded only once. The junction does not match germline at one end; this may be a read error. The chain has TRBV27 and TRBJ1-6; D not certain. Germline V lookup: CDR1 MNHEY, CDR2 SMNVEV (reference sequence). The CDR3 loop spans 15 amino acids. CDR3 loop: CASSLSQWRNSPLHF. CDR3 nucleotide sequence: TGTGCCAGTAGTTTATCGCAGTGGAGGAATTCACCCCTCCACTTT.

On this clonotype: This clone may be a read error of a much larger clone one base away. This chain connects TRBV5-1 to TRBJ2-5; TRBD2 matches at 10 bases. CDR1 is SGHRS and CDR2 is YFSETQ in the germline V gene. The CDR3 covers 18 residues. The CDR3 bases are TGCGCCAGCAGCTTGGGATTCAGAACTAGCGGGGACCAAGAGACCCATTACTTC. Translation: CASSLGFRTSGDQETHYF.

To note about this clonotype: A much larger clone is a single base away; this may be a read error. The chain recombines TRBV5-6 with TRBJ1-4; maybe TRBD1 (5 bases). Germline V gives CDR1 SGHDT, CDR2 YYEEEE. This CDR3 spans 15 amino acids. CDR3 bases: TGTGACAGCAGCTTGTATGGAGGGGCTGGTGAAAAACTGTTTTTT. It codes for CDSSLYGGAGEKLFF.

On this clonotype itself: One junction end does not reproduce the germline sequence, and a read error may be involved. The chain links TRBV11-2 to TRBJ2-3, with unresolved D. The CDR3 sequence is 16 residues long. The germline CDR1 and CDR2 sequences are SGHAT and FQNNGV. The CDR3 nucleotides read TGTGCCAGTAGCTCCCTAGGTGTAACTAGCACAGATACGCAGTATTTT. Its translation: CASSSLGVTSTDTQYF.

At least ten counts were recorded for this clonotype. The CDR3 sequence: CASSQERTSGGFHEQYF. The CDR3 DNA follows: TGTGCCAGCAGCCAAGAAAGAACGTCAGGGGGGTTCCACGAGCAGTACTTC. The chain has TRBV4-2 and TRBJ2-7, with D possibly TRBD1 on 7 matching bases. V was cut by 0 bases and J by 5 bases, with 20 bases left in between. The CDR3 consists of 17 residues. CDR1 is LGHNA and CDR2 is YNFKEQ in the germline V gene.

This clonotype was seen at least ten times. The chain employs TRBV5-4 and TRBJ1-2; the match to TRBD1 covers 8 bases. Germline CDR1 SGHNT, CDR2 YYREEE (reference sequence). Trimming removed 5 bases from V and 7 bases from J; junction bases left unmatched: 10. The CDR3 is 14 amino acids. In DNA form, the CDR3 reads TGTGCCAGCAGTATGGGCCAGGGGGCGCGTGGCTACACCTTC. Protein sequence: CASSMGQGARGYTF. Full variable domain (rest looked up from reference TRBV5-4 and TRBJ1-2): ETGVTQSPTHLIKTRGQQVTLRCSSQSGHNTVSWYQQALGQGPQFIFQYYREEENGRGNFPPRFSGLQFPNYSSELNVNALELDDSALYLCASSMGQGARGYTFGSGTRLTVV.

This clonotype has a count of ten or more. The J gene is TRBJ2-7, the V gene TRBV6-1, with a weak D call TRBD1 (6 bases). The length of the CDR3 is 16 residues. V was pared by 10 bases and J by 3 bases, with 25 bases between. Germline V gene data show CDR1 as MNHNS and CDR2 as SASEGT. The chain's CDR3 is CATVPKMSGAVYEQYF. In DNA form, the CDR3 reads TGTGCCACTGTGCCCAAAATGTCAGGGGCGGTCTACGAGCAGTACTTC.

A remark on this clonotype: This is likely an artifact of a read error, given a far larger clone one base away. The CDR3 sequence: CASRESGGFDEQYF. The DNA of the CDR3 is TGTGCCAGCAGAGAGAGTGGGGGCTTCGACGAGCAGTACTTC. V gene TRBV6-9 combines with J gene TRBJ2-7, with a tentative D call TRBD1 (6 bases). CDR1 MNHGY and CDR2 SVAAGI come from the germline V gene. The CDR3 length is 14 residues. V was trimmed by 6 bases and J by 5 bases, leaving 17 bases between them.

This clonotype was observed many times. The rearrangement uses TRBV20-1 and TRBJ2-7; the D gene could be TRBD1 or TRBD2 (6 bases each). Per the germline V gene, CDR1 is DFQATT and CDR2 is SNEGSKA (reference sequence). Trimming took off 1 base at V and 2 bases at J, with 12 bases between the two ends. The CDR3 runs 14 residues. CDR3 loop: CSARVSGATYEQYF. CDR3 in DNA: TGCAGTGCTAGAGTATCGGGGGCTACCTACGAGCAGTACTTC.

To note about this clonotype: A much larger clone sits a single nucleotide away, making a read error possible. The chain's CDR3 is CASSPLAGKIDGELFF. The CDR3 DNA sequence: TGTGCCAGTAGCCCGTTGGCGGGAAAAATAGACGGGGAGCTGTTTTTT. The chain links TRBV19 to TRBJ2-2; maybe TRBD2 (6 bases). Germline CDR1 reads LNHDA; CDR2 reads SQIVND (reference sequence). The length of the CDR3 is 16 residues. Trimming cost V 6 bases and J 7 bases, with 21 bases left between them.

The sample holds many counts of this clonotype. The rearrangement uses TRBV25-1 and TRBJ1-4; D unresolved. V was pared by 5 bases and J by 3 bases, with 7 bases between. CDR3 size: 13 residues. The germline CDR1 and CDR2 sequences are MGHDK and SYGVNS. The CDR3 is CASSRPSNEKLFF. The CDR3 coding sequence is TGTGCCAGCAGTCGACCGTCTAATGAAAAACTGTTTTTT. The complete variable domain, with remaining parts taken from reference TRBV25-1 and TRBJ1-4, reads EADIYQTPRYLVIGTGKKITLECSQTMGHDKMYWYQQDPGMELHLIHYSYGVNSTEKGDLSSESTVSRIRTEHFPLTLESARPSHTSQYLCASSRPSNEKLFFGSGTQLSVL.

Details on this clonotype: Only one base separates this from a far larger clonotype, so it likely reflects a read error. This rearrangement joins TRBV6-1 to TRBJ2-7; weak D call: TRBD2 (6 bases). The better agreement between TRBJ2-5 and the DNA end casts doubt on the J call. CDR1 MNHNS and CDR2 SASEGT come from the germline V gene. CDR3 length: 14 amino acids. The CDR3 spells CASSPCGGRETQYF. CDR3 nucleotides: TGTGCCAGCAGCCCATGTGGGGGGAGGGAGACCCAGTACTTC.

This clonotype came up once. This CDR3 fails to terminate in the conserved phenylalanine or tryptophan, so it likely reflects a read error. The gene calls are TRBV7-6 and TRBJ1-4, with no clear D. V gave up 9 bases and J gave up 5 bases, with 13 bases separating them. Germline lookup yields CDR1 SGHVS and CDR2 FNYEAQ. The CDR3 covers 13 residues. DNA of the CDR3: TGTGCCAGAGGAAGACGGAGGAATGAAAAACTGTTTCTT. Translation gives CARGRRRNEKLFL.

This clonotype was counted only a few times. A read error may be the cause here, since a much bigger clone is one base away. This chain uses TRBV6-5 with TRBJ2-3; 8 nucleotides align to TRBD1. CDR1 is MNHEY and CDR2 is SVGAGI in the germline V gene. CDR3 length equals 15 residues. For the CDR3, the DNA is TGTGCCAGCGGTTACCAGTCCAACAGGGGGGATACGCAGTATTTT. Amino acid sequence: CASGYQSNRGDTQYF.

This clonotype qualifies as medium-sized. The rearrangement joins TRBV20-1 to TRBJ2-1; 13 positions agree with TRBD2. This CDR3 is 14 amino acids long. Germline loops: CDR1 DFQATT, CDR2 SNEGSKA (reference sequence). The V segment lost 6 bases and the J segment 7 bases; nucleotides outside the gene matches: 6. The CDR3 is CSAGLTSGGNEQFF. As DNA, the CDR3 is TGCAGTGCCGGGTTGACTAGCGGGGGGAATGAGCAGTTCTTC.

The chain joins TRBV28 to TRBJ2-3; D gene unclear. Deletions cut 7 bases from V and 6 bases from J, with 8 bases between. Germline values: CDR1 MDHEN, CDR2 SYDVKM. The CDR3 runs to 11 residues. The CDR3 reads CASIRVDTQYF. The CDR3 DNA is TGTGCCAGCATCCGTGTTGATACGCAGTATTTT. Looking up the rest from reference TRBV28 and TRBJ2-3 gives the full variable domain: DVKVTQSSRYLVKRTGEKVFLECVQDMDHENMFWYRQDPGLGLRLIYFSYDVKMKEKGDIPEGYSVSREKKERFSLILESASTNQTSMYLCASIRVDTQYFGPGTRLTVL.

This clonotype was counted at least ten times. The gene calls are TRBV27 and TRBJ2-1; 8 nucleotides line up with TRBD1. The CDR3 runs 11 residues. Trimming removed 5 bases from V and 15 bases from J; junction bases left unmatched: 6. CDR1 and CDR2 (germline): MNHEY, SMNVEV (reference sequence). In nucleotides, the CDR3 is TGTGCCAGCAGTCCCGGACAGGGCTGGTTCTTC. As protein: CASSPGQGWFF.

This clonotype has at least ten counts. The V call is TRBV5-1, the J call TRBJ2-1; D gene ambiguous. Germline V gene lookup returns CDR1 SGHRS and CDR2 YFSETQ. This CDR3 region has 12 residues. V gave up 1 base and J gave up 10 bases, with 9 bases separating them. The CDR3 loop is CASSLRGSEQFF. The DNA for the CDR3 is TGCGCCAGCAGCTTGCGTGGGTCGGAGCAGTTCTTC.

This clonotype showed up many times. CDR3 residues: CASSQGRNEKLFF. CDR3 sequence (DNA): TGTGCCAGCAGCCAGGGGCGTAATGAAAAACTGTTTTTT. The chain couples TRBV12-3 or TRBV12-4 to TRBJ1-4; maybe TRBD1 (6 bases). This CDR3 has 13 amino acids. The V end lost 6 bases, the J end lost 4 bases, and 9 bases lay between the germline ends.

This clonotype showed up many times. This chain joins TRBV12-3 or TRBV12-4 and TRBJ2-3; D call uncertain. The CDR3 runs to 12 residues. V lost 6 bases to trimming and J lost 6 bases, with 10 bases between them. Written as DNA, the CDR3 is TGTGCCAGCAGATTGGGTAGGGATACGCAGTATTTT. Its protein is CASRLGRDTQYF.